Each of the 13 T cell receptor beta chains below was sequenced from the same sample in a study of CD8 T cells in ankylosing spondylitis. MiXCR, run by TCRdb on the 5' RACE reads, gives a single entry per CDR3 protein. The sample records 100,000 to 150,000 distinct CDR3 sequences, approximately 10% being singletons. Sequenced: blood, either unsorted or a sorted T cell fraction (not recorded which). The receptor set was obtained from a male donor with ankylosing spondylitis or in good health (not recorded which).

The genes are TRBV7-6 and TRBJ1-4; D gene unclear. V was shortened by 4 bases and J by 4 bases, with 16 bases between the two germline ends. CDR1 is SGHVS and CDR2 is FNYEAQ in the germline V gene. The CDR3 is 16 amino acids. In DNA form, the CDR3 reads TGTGCCAGCAGCTCCGGGCCACAGCCTAATAATGAAAAACTGTTTTTT. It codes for CASSSGPQPNNEKLFF. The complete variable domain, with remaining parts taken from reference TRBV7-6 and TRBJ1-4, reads GAGVSQSPRYKVTKRGQDVALRCDPISGHVSLYWYRQALGQGPEFLTYFNYEAQQDKSGLPNDRFSAERPEGSISTLTIQRTEQRDSAMYRCASSSGPQPNNEKLFFGSGTQLSVL.

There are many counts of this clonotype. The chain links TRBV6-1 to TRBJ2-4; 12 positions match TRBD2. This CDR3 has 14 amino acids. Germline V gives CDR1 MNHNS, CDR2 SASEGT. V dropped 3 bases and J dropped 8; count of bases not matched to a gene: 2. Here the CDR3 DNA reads TGTGCCAGCAGTGAGACTAGCGGGAGAGACATTCAGTACTTC. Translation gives CASSETSGRDIQYF.

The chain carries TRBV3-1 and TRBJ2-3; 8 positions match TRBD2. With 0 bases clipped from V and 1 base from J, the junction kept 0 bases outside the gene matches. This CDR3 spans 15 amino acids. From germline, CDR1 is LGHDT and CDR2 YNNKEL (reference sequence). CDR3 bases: TGTGCCAGCAGCCAAGAGACTAGCGGCACAGATACGCAGTATTTT. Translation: CASSQETSGTDTQYF.

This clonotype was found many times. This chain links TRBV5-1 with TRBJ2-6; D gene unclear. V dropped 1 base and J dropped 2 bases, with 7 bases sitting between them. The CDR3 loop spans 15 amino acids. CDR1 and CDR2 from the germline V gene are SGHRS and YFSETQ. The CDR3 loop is CASSLTEPGANVLTF. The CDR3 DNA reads TGCGCCAGCAGCTTGACAGAGCCTGGGGCCAACGTCCTGACTTTC. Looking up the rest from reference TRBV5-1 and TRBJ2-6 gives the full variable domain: KAGVTQTPRYLIKTRGQQVTLSCSPISGHRSVSWYQQTPGQGLQFLFEYFSETQRNKGNFPGRFSGRQFSNSRSEMNVSTLELGDSALYLCASSLTEPGANVLTFGAGSRLTVL.

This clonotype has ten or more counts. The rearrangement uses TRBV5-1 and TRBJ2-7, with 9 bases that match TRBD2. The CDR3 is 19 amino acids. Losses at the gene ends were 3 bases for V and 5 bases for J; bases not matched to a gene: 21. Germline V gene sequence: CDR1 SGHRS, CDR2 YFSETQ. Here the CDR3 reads CASSYQGLLTSGEVHEQYF. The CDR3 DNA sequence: TGCGCCAGCAGCTACCAGGGACTGCTGACTAGCGGAGAAGTCCACGAGCAGTACTTC.

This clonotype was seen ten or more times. DNA for the CDR3: TGCGCCAGCCAACCCCTCGGGAGGACTGGGGCCAACGTCCTGACTTTC. It is translated as CASQPLGRTGANVLTF. The rearrangement links TRBV5-1 to TRBJ2-6; TRBD2 aligns across 7 bases. The J segment lost 2 bases and the V segment lost 7 bases, leaving 9 bases of the junction unmatched. The CDR3 extends over 16 amino acids. Germline V gene lookup returns CDR1 SGHRS and CDR2 YFSETQ.

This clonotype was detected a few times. In DNA, the CDR3 is TGTGCCAGCAGCTTCGGATTTGCAGGGGGCGCTTGGAGAGGTGGCTACACCTTC. Protein product: CASSFGFAGGAWRGGYTF. The rearrangement joins TRBV11-1 to TRBJ1-2, with TRBD1 matching 8 bases. This CDR3 has 18 residues. V dropped 3 bases and J dropped 7; count of bases not matched to a gene: 19. Germline V gives CDR1 SGHAT, CDR2 FQDESV (reference sequence).

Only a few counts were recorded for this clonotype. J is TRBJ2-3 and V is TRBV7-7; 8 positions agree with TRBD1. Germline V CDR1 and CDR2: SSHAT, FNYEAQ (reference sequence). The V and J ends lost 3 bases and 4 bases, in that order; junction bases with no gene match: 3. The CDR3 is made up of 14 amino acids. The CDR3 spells CASSFPTGADTQYF. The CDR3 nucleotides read TGTGCCAGCAGCTTCCCGACAGGGGCAGATACGCAGTATTTT.

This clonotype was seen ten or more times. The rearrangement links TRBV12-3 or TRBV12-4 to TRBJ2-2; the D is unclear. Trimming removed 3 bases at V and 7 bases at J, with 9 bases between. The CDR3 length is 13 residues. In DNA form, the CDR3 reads TGTGCCAGCAGTTTCTTCCGTGACGGGGAGCTGTTTTTT. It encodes CASSFFRDGELFF.

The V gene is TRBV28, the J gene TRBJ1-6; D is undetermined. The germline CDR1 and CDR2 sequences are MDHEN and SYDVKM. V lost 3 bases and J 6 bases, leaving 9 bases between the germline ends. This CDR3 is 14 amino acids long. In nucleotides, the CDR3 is TGTGCCAGCAGTTTTGCGCAGGCTAATTCACCCCTCCACTTT. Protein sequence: CASSFAQANSPLHF.

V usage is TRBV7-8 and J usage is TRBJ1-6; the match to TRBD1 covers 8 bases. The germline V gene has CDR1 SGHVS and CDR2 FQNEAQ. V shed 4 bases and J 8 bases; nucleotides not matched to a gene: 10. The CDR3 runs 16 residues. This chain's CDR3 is CASSSYNRGIDSPLHF. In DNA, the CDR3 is TGTGCCAGCAGCTCATATAACAGGGGGATAGATTCACCCCTCCACTTT. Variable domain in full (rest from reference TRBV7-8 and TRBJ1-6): GAGVSQSPRYKVAKRGQDVALRCDPISGHVSLFWYQQALGQGPEFLTYFQNEAQLDKSGLPSDRFFAERPEGSVSTLKIQRTQQEDSAVYLCASSSYNRGIDSPLHFGNGTRLTVT.

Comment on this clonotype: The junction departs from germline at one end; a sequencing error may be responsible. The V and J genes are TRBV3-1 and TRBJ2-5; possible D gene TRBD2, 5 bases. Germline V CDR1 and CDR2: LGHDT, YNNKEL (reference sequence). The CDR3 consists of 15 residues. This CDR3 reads CATSQVGQRGETQYF. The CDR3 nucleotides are TGTGCCACCAGCCAAGTCGGGCAGCGCGGGGAGACCCAGTACTTC.

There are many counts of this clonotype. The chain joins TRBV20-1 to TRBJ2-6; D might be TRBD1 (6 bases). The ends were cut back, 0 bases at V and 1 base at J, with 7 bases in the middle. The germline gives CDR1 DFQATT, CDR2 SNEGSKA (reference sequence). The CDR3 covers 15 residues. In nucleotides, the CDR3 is TGCAGTGCTAGAGAAACAGGGTCTGGGGCCAACGTCCTGACTTTC. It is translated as CSARETGSGANVLTF.